This TCR beta chain originates from a study of cytomegalovirus exposure and HLA in healthy donors. On the study more broadly: Most donors, less than 85% of 398 genotyped, fell in the Caucasian-associated ancestry cluster.

The germline V gene encodes CDR1 SNHLY and CDR2 FYNNEI. The CDR3 extends over 13 amino acids. V was cut by 3 bases and J by 6 bases, with 9 bases left in between. Comment on this clone: Its target is unknown.

Overall study results and limits: Specific recognition of CMV antigens was confirmed in vitro for a few chains (all CMV-associated). Researchers reported in a later analysis that a missense DCLRE1C variant was tied to TCR beta V- and J-gene trimming. Exclusion as indistinguishable affected some V segments, including TRBV6-2 and TRBV6-3.

PCR used 60 Vbeta primers and 13 Jbeta primers. Some clones are missing from TCRdb's copy, which holds only in-frame ones; the method was immunoSEQ multiplex PCR. The data show more than 95,000 clones, with over 70% seen just once and 7.5% to 9.5% held by the top ten. The chain employs TRBV2 and TRBJ1-5; weak D call: TRBD1 (5 bases). The specimen was PBMCs. The sequence was collected from a woman aged 45-59 years in good health and CMV-seropositive. CDR3 sequence (DNA): TGTGCCAGCAGTGACAGGGAACGTCAGCCCCAGCATTTT. Protein product: CASSDRERQPQHF.